These T cell receptor beta chains were read from a single sample in a study of control samples from healthy donors and cancer patients. Profiling relied on immunoSEQ multiplex PCR, and the TCRdb table lists in-frame clones only, not all of them. The sample has roughly 80,000 clones; roughly 90% are singletons. Sequencing was performed on blood. The source is a woman aged 45 to 65 in good health. Both conserved end residues are part of each CDR3. The D gene is left open where the match is weak. The size field is filled for only some rows; it gives once, few, many or a size class.

length: 16; D: -; J: TRBJ2-1; V: TRBV5-6; size: -; DNA: TGTGCCAGCAGCTTGGACGAGGGATCTCAGCACAATGAGCAGTTCTTC; CDR3: CASSLDEGSQHNEQFF
length: 12; D: -; J: TRBJ1-2; V: TRBV24-1; size: -; DNA: TGTGCCACCAGGGACTCCTACTATGGCTACACCTTC; CDR3: CATRDSYYGYTF
length: 16; D: TRBD2; J: TRBJ2-2; V: TRBV6-6; size: -; DNA: TGTGCCAGCATTCCTAGACTAGCGGGGGGGACCGGGGAGCTGTTTTTT; CDR3: CASIPRLAGGTGELFF
length: 13; D: -; J: TRBJ1-2; V: TRBV24-1; size: -; DNA: TGTGCCACCAGTGCCGGGACGAACTATGGCTACACCTTC; CDR3: CATSAGTNYGYTF
length: 13; D: -; J: TRBJ2-7; V: TRBV6-5; size: -; DNA: TGTGCCAGCAGTCGCACAGGCAACTACGAGCAGTACTTC; CDR3: CASSRTGNYEQYF
length: 14; D: TRBD1; J: TRBJ1-5; V: TRBV29-1; size: -; DNA: TGCAGCGTTGGACAGGGGGCAGGCAATCAGCCCCAGCATTTT; CDR3: CSVGQGAGNQPQHF
length: 16; D: -; J: TRBJ1-1; V: TRBV4-2; size: once; DNA: TGTGCCAGCAGCCAAGTAAATGTACGGATGAACACTGAAGCTTTCTTT; CDR3: CASSQVNVRMNTEAFF
length: 13; D: -; J: TRBJ1-3; V: TRBV11-2; size: -; DNA: TGTGCCAGCAGCTCCCTCTCTGGAAACACCATATATTTT; CDR3: CASSSLSGNTIYF
length: 17; D: -; J: TRBJ1-1; V: TRBV23-1; size: -; DNA: TGCGCCAGCAGTCAATCAATCCTGAAACCTTTGGAGGTAACCGCTTTCTTT; CDR3: CASSQSILKPLEVTAFF
length: 14; D: -; J: TRBJ1-3; V: TRBV13; size: -; DNA: TGTGCCAGCTTGGGACGGTGGTATGGAAACACCATATATTTT; CDR3: CASLGRWYGNTIYF
length: 14; D: TRBD1; J: TRBJ1-1; V: TRBV6-6; size: -; DNA: TGTGCCAGCAGCCCGGACAGGGTGTCGGCTGAAGCTTTCTTT; CDR3: CASSPDRVSAEAFF
length: 14; D: TRBD2; J: TRBJ2-3; V: TRBV5-1; size: -; DNA: TGCGCCAGCAGCTTGAACGCGGGGGGAGATACGCAGTATTTT; CDR3: CASSLNAGGDTQYF
length: 11; D: -; J: TRBJ2-1; V: TRBV5-6; size: -; DNA: TGTGCCAGCAGCTTACTGACTGAGCAGTTCTTC; CDR3: CASSLLTEQFF
length: 14; D: -; J: TRBJ1-5; V: TRBV27; size: -; DNA: TGTGCCAGCAGTTTACAGGGTTTCGATCAGCCCCAGCATTTT; CDR3: CASSLQGFDQPQHF
length: 16; D: TRBD1; J: TRBJ2-7; V: TRBV7-9; size: -; DNA: TGTGCCAGCAGCGGACTAAGGGGACAGGGGGTCTACGAGCAGTACTTC; CDR3: CASSGLRGQGVYEQYF
length: 13; D: TRBD1; J: TRBJ1-2; V: TRBV2; size: -; DNA: TGTGCCAGCAGAGAACAGGGGGCGCGTGGCTACACCTTC; CDR3: CASREQGARGYTF
length: 13; D: -; J: TRBJ2-1; V: TRBV5-1; size: -; DNA: TGCGCCAGCCACCGCGAGGGATCTCAGGGCCGGTTCTTC; CDR3: CASHREGSQGRFF
length: 16; D: TRBD1; J: TRBJ1-1; V: TRBV6-6; size: -; DNA: TGTGCCAGCAGCCGTGACAGGGAGGGAGTATTAGCTGAAGCTTTCTTT; CDR3: CASSRDREGVLAEAFF
length: 15; D: -; J: TRBJ2-3; V: TRBV9; size: -; DNA: TGTGCCAGCAGCGACCCAGGGGGGGTGGGGGATACGCAGTATTTT; CDR3: CASSDPGGVGDTQYF
length: 15; D: -; J: TRBJ2-2; V: TRBV11-3; size: -; DNA: TGTGCCAGCAGCTTAGTTGGTGGGGCCACCGGGGAGCTGTTTTTT; CDR3: CASSLVGGATGELFF
length: 14; D: -; J: TRBJ2-7; V: TRBV27; size: once; DNA: TGTGCCAGCAGTTTAAAATTCCCGTCATACGAGCAGTACTTC; CDR3: CASSLKFPSYEQYF
length: 15; D: TRBD2; J: TRBJ2-1; V: TRBV18; size: once; DNA: TGTGCCAGCTCACCCCTTAGCGGGACCTACAATGAGCAGTTCTTC; CDR3: CASSPLSGTYNEQFF
length: 14; D: TRBD2; J: TRBJ2-7; V: TRBV7-2; size: -; DNA: TGTGCCAGCAGCCTCGGGGGGGCCCAAGGCGAGCAGTACTTC; CDR3: CASSLGGAQGEQYF
length: 17; D: TRBD2; J: TRBJ2-1; V: TRBV10-3; size: -; DNA: TGTGCCATCAGTGAGTCGCATGGGCTAGCGGGGGGAGATGAGCAGTTCTTC; CDR3: CAISESHGLAGGDEQFF
length: 12; D: -; J: TRBJ1-1; V: TRBV7-9; size: -; DNA: TGTGCCAGCAGCTTAGGGGTGGATGAAGCTTTCTTT; CDR3: CASSLGVDEAFF
length: 13; D: -; J: TRBJ1-2; V: TRBV5-4; size: -; DNA: TGTGCCAGCAGCCGAGGACAGAACTATGGCTACACCTTC; CDR3: CASSRGQNYGYTF
length: 18; D: -; J: TRBJ2-3; V: TRBV5-6; size: -; DNA: TGTGCCAGCAGCTTGGCCTACTGGGATATTGGGATCACAGATACGCAGTATTTT; CDR3: CASSLAYWDIGITDTQYF
length: 16; D: TRBD1; J: TRBJ2-7; V: TRBV27; size: once; DNA: TGTGCCAGCAGGACAGGGGGCGACGAGAGCTCCTACAAGCAGTACTTC; CDR3: CASRTGGDESSYKQYF
length: 15; D: TRBD1; J: TRBJ1-2; V: TRBV24-1; size: -; DNA: TGTGCCACCAGTGGGAGACAGGGGGCTAACTATGGCTACACCTTC; CDR3: CATSGRQGANYGYTF
length: 15; D: TRBD2; J: TRBJ2-7; V: TRBV5-4; size: -; DNA: TGTGCCAGCAGGAGCGGGACTCTACTTACGGGGGAGCAGTACTTC; CDR3: CASRSGTLLTGEQYF
length: 15; D: TRBD1; J: TRBJ1-1; V: TRBV5-1; size: -; DNA: TGCGCCAGCAGCCCCCAAGAGGGGGCGAACACTGAAGCTTTCTTT; CDR3: CASSPQEGANTEAFF
length: 17; D: -; J: TRBJ1-4; V: TRBV27; size: -; DNA: TGTGCCAGCAGTTTATCGATATTCGGGGGAACTAATGAAAAACTGTTTTTT; CDR3: CASSLSIFGGTNEKLFF
length: 15; D: -; J: TRBJ2-6; V: TRBV2; size: once; DNA: TGTGCCAGAGGGGGATCCGGCTCTGGGGCCAACGTCCTGACTTTC; CDR3: CARGGSGSGANVLTF
length: 15; D: -; J: TRBJ2-2; V: TRBV7-9; size: -; DNA: TGTGCCAGCAGCCCATCGGTGGGTGTAGGCGGGGAGCTGTTTTTT; CDR3: CASSPSVGVGGELFF
length: 15; D: TRBD1; J: TRBJ1-4; V: TRBV10-3; size: -; DNA: TGTGCCATCAGTGAGTCCGGACAGGGGGTTGAAAAACTGTTTTTT; CDR3: CAISESGQGVEKLFF
length: 16; D: TRBD1; J: TRBJ2-2; V: TRBV6-6; size: -; DNA: TGTGCCAGCACCCAAACTAGGACAGGGGAGAAGAAGGAGCTGTTTTTT; CDR3: CASTQTRTGEKKELFF
length: 17; D: TRBD2; J: TRBJ2-1; V: TRBV5-1; size: -; DNA: TGCGCCAGCCAAGGCCTACCTCTAGCGGGGGGCGACAATGAGCAGTTCTTC; CDR3: CASQGLPLAGGDNEQFF
length: 17; D: TRBD1; J: TRBJ2-2; V: TRBV5-6; size: -; DNA: TGTGCCAGCAGCTGGCGCGCCCGGACAGGGAACACCGGGGAGCTGTTTTTT; CDR3: CASSWRARTGNTGELFF
length: 13; D: -; J: TRBJ1-3; V: TRBV5-5; size: -; DNA: TGTGCCAGCAGCCCCGGGACATTAGACACCATATATTTT; CDR3: CASSPGTLDTIYF
length: 14; D: -; J: TRBJ2-1; V: TRBV24-1; size: -; DNA: TGTGCCACCAGTGATAATTTGGGTGGTCTCAGCTGGTTCTTC; CDR3: CATSDNLGGLSWFF
length: 12; D: -; J: TRBJ2-1; V: TRBV24-1; size: -; DNA: TGTGCCACCAGTGATTCCGGTATAGAGCAGTTCTTC; CDR3: CATSDSGIEQFF
length: 12; D: -; J: TRBJ2-7; V: TRBV6-5; size: -; DNA: TGTGCCAGTAAGCCCGTCCTCGGCGAGCAGTACTTC; CDR3: CASKPVLGEQYF
length: 17; D: TRBD1; J: TRBJ2-2; V: TRBV24-1; size: -; DNA: TGTGCCACCAGTGATAGTAGGGACAGGGTACAGTCCGGGGAGCTGTTTTTT; CDR3: CATSDSRDRVQSGELFF
length: 9; D: -; J: TRBJ2-7; V: TRBV18; size: many; DNA: TGTGCCAGCTCACACGAGCAGTACTTC; CDR3: CASSHEQYF